A single sample gave rise to the 32 T cell receptor beta chains below, sequenced in a study of PD-L1 blockade in urothelial cancer. The time point was: pretreatment peripheral blood. The data were produced by immunoSEQ multiplex PCR, yet TCRdb's version contains in-frame clones alone and is incomplete. The repertoire includes about 74,000 clones, roughly 90% of them detected once, and around 4.8% sits in the top ten. The sample was PBMCs, taken around atezolizumab (anti-PD-L1) treatment. The receptors shown here come from a man in his 70s with urothelial cancer.

The gene calls are TRBV7-9 and TRBJ2-7; tentatively, D is TRBD1 (6 bases). The CDR3 length is 12 residues. Trimming left V 4 bases short and J 7 bases short, with 11 bases between. Germline V gene lookup returns CDR1 SEHNR and CDR2 FQNEAQ (reference sequence). CDR3 bases: TGTGCCAGCAGCTCACAGGGTTTGGAGCAGTACTTC. Translated: CASSSQGLEQYF.

The rearrangement links TRBV2 to TRBJ1-5; TRBD1 agrees at 10 bases. V shed 5 bases, J shed 7 bases, and the junction held 20 bases outside the gene matches. The germline V gene encodes CDR1 SNHLY and CDR2 FYNNEI. The CDR3 length is 19 residues. The CDR3 DNA reads as TGTGCCAGCAGTTCTATTTCCGGGACAGGGGAAGGTCCGGGCCAGCCCCAGCATTTT. This gives the protein CASSSISGTGEGPGQPQHF.

The rearrangement uses TRBV5-1 and TRBJ2-3; 12 bases map to TRBD2. Germline V gene data show CDR1 as SGHRS and CDR2 as YFSETQ. V lost 4 bases and J lost 0; bases outside the gene matches: 3. CDR3 length equals 16 residues. DNA of the CDR3: TGCGCCAGCAGCGGGGGGACTAGCGGGAGCACAGATACGCAGTATTTT. Translated, it gives CASSGGTSGSTDTQYF.

J is TRBJ2-7 and V is TRBV27; 14 nucleotides agree with TRBD2. CDR1 is MNHEY, CDR2 SMNVEV, per germline (reference sequence). After removal of 3 bases from V and 4 bases from J, the junction contained 2 bases not matched to a gene. The CDR3 has 15 residues. CDR3 in DNA: TGTGCCAGCAGTTTGGGACTAGCGGGAGCATACGAGCAGTACTTC. Translation gives CASSLGLAGAYEQYF.

The rearrangement links TRBV5-6 to TRBJ2-5, with a weak D call TRBD1 (6 bases). Germline CDR1 reads SGHDT; CDR2 reads YYEEEE. The CDR3 spans 14 residues. V dropped 0 bases and J dropped 3 bases, with 9 bases sitting between them. The CDR3 protein is CASSLARGEETQYF. CDR3 nucleotides: TGTGCCAGCAGCTTGGCCAGGGGCGAAGAGACCCAGTACTTC.

V and J are TRBV29-1 and TRBJ2-3, with 7 bases lining up with TRBD2. CDR3 length: 15 amino acids. J gave up 2 bases and V 5 bases, and 10 bases lay outside the gene matches. Germline V lookup: CDR1 SQVTM, CDR2 ANQGSEA. The CDR3 loop is CSVRWVAGLTDTQYF. The CDR3 DNA sequence: TGCAGCGTTAGATGGGTAGCGGGCCTCACAGATACGCAGTATTTT.

The gene calls are TRBV25-1 and TRBJ2-1, with 9 bases fitting TRBD2. The germline V gene encodes CDR1 MGHDK and CDR2 SYGVNS. The CDR3 is 16 residues long. Losses at the gene ends were 3 bases for V and 2 bases for J; bases not matched to a gene: 5. The CDR3 nucleotides read TGTGCCAGCAGTGAGGCTAGCGGGAACCCCTACAATGAGCAGTTCTTC. This sequence encodes CASSEASGNPYNEQFF.

V gene TRBV7-3 combines with J gene TRBJ2-3, with TRBD2 identical over 14 bases. The CDR3 is made up of 16 amino acids. Trimming at V came to 5 bases and at J to 5 bases, leaving 6 bases not matched to a gene. In germline, CDR1 is SGHTA, CDR2 FQGTGA. The CDR3, as DNA: TGTGCCAGCAGCCCGGGACTAGCGGGAGTTAGAGATACGCAGTATTTT. Its protein product is CASSPGLAGVRDTQYF.

The chain combines TRBV14 with TRBJ1-2; perhaps TRBD1 as D (5 bases). V was cut by 0 bases and J by 7 bases, with 18 bases left in between. There are 16 residues in the CDR3. Germline assignment: CDR1 SGHDN and CDR2 FVKESK. This chain's CDR3 is CASSQDRIRLTAGYTF. CDR3 in DNA: TGTGCCAGCAGCCAAGACAGGATACGATTGACAGCTGGCTACACCTTC.

This sequence joins TRBV14 and TRBJ2-1; D may be TRBD2 (5 bases). There are 14 residues in the CDR3. Per germline, CDR1 SGHDN and CDR2 FVKESK. V was trimmed by 4 bases and J by 6 bases, leaving 13 bases between them. CDR3 protein: CASSPYLASNEQFF. CDR3 nucleotide sequence: TGTGCCAGCAGCCCCTATCTAGCCTCCAATGAGCAGTTCTTC. The whole variable domain, remainder taken from reference TRBV14 and TRBJ2-1, is EAGVTQFPSHSVIEKGQTVTLRCDPISGHDNLYWYRRVMGKEIKFLLHFVKESKQDESGMPNNRFLAERTGGTYSTLKVQPAELEDSGVYFCASSPYLASNEQFFGPGTRLTVL.

This clone was seen a single time. The genes are TRBV5-4 and TRBJ2-7; D possibly corresponds to TRBD2 (6 bases). Germline-derived CDR1 and CDR2 are SGHNT and YYREEE (reference sequence). The ends were cut back, 6 bases at V and 0 bases at J, with 25 bases in the middle. The CDR3 length is 18 residues. CDR3 loop: CASKNSNSRRGNSYEQYF. The CDR3 nucleotides read TGTGCCAGCAAAAATTCCAACTCGAGGCGGGGAAACTCCTACGAGCAGTACTTC.

This clone was observed a single time. The rearrangement uses TRBV5-4 and TRBJ1-2; D uncertain. Trimming pared 2 bases from V and 4 bases from J, leaving 15 bases between. CDR3 length: 15 amino acids. Germline CDR1 reads SGHNT; CDR2 reads YYREEE (reference sequence). The CDR3: CASSFLYREGYGYTF. The CDR3 coding sequence is TGTGCCAGCAGCTTTCTTTATAGGGAGGGCTATGGCTACACCTTC.

Only a few counts were recorded for this clone. The V call is TRBV6-6, the J call TRBJ1-1; maybe TRBD1 (5 bases). Trimming pared 4 bases from V and 5 bases from J, leaving 14 bases between. CDR1 is MNHNY, CDR2 SVGAGI, per germline (reference sequence). This CDR3 is 14 amino acids long. CDR3 in DNA: TGTGCCAGCAGTTTTCAGGGAGGAGGGACTGAAGCTTTCTTT. It is translated as CASSFQGGGTEAFF.

The V call is TRBV19, the J call TRBJ2-5; no firm D call. V was cut by 3 bases and J by 7 bases, with 12 bases left in between. The V gene's germline CDR1 is LNHDA and CDR2 SQIVND (reference sequence). The CDR3 is made up of 13 amino acids. The CDR3: CASSMMVFGTQYF. CDR3 sequence (DNA): TGTGCCAGTAGTATGATGGTTTTCGGGACCCAGTACTTC.

V is TRBV4-2 and J is TRBJ1-5; 12 positions match TRBD1. J lost 3 bases, V lost 1 base, and 1 base had no gene match. Germline values: CDR1 LGHNA, CDR2 YNFKEQ. This CDR3 spans 16 amino acids. As DNA, the CDR3 is TGTGCCAGCAGCCAAGGGGACAGGGGGCTCAATCAGCCCCAGCATTTT. Its protein is CASSQGDRGLNQPQHF.

This clone has only a few counts. The chain carries TRBV5-1 and TRBJ1-2; TRBD1 is a possible D gene (5 bases). The length of the CDR3 is 13 residues. Germline V gene lookup returns CDR1 SGHRS and CDR2 YFSETQ. V lost 4 bases and J 7 bases, leaving 14 bases between the germline ends. CDR3 in DNA: TGCGCCAGCAGCCCTCAGGGAGGAGGTGGCTACACCTTC. Translated, it gives CASSPQGGGGYTF.

The rearrangement links TRBV10-1 to TRBJ2-7, with 10 bases that match TRBD2. Germline trimming cut 9 bases from V and 1 base from J; bases unmatched to any gene: 6. The CDR3 contains 14 residues. The germline CDR1 and CDR2 sequences are WNHNN and SYGVQD (reference sequence). The CDR3 protein is CASPTSGISYEQYF. The CDR3 nucleotides read TGCGCCAGTCCTACTAGCGGGATTTCCTACGAGCAGTACTTC.

This clone was seen once. The chain links TRBV7-8 to TRBJ2-7; 7 bases are a match to TRBD1. Trimming at V came to 2 bases and at J to 2 bases, leaving 9 bases not matched to a gene. The germline V gene encodes CDR1 SGHVS and CDR2 FQNEAQ. The CDR3 is made up of 16 amino acids. CDR3 DNA sequence: TGTGCCAGCAGCTTACGGAGAGACAGGGCCACCTACGAGCAGTACTTC. Encoded protein: CASSLRRDRATYEQYF.

V usage is TRBV5-1 and J usage is TRBJ2-3; 7 bases fit TRBD2. From germline, CDR1 is SGHRS and CDR2 YFSETQ. The CDR3 runs to 15 residues. Unmatched junction bases numbered 10, after V lost 4 bases and J lost 5 bases. CDR3 region: CASSPSEAGEDTQYF. As DNA, the CDR3 is TGCGCCAGCAGCCCCTCTGAGGCGGGGGAAGATACGCAGTATTTT.

The chain combines TRBV19 with TRBJ2-7; tentative D call: TRBD1 (6 bases). The CDR3 spans 13 residues. The V and J ends lost 3 bases and 11 bases respectively, with 17 bases between them. Per germline, CDR1 LNHDA and CDR2 SQIVND (reference sequence). Written as DNA, the CDR3 is TGTGCCAGTAGTATCCAGGGTGGGGGCCGGGAGTACTTC. Its protein product is CASSIQGGGREYF.

The chain recombines TRBV5-6 with TRBJ1-2, with D possibly matching TRBD1 (5 bases). CDR1 is SGHDT, CDR2 YYEEEE, per germline. This CDR3 comprises 14 residues. The germline V and J ends were trimmed by 6 bases and 6 bases, with 18 bases remaining between them. As DNA, the CDR3 is TGTGCCAGCATATGGGGGACTGATTTAAATGGCTACACCTTC. It translates to CASIWGTDLNGYTF. The entire variable domain, with the rest obtained from reference TRBV5-6 and TRBJ1-2, is as follows: DAGVTQSPTHLIKTRGQQVTLRCSPKSGHDTVSWYQQALGQGPQFIFQYYEEEERQRGNFPDRFSGHQFPNYSSELNVNALLLGDSALYLCASIWGTDLNGYTFGSGTRLTVV.

The chain uses TRBV28 and TRBJ2-7; 8 bases align to TRBD1. The germline CDR1 and CDR2 sequences are MDHEN and SYDVKM. The J segment lost 6 bases and the V segment lost 4 bases, leaving 8 bases of the junction unmatched. The CDR3 has 14 residues. The CDR3 nucleotides read TGTGCCAGCAGTTGGACAGGGCGGTTGGGCGAGCAGTACTTC. It is translated as CASSWTGRLGEQYF.

The rearrangement joins TRBV27 to TRBJ1-2; D is unclear. Trimming removed 1 base at V and 8 bases at J, with 14 bases between. CDR3 size: 14 residues. In germline, CDR1 is MNHEY, CDR2 SMNVEV (reference sequence). The CDR3 region is CASSLYSRGWGYTF. The CDR3 bases are TGTGCCAGCAGTTTATACAGCCGGGGATGGGGCTACACCTTC.

The rearrangement links TRBV6-6 to TRBJ1-4, with D hard to call. The germline CDR1 and CDR2 sequences are MNHNY and SVGAGI (reference sequence). V shed 2 bases and J shed 5 bases, with 15 bases lying between them. The CDR3 extends over 16 amino acids. CDR3 sequence: CASSYSRDSQNEKLFF. For the CDR3, the DNA is TGTGCCAGCAGTTACAGTCGGGATAGCCAAAATGAAAAACTGTTTTTT.

The genes are TRBV2 and TRBJ2-7, with TRBD2 matching over 12 bases. CDR3 length equals 14 residues. Per the germline V gene, CDR1 is SNHLY and CDR2 is FYNNEI. V gave up 10 bases and J gave up 0 bases; unmatched junction bases: 4. This CDR3 is CATETSGSSYEQYF. CDR3 nucleotide sequence: TGTGCCACCGAGACTAGCGGGAGCTCCTACGAGCAGTACTTC.

The rearrangement joins TRBV10-3 to TRBJ2-5; D perhaps matches TRBD2 (6 bases). The germline V gene has CDR1 ENHRY and CDR2 SYGVKD. The V end lost 5 bases, the J end lost 5 bases, and 12 bases lay between the germline ends. This CDR3 is built from 13 residues. Here the CDR3 reads CAISSSAGETQYF. CDR3 in DNA: TGTGCCATCAGTTCTAGCGCAGGCGAGACCCAGTACTTC.

This sequence joins TRBV7-9 and TRBJ2-5, with D possibly matching TRBD2 (6 bases). V was shortened by 5 bases and J by 4 bases, with 14 bases between the two germline ends. CDR1 is SEHNR and CDR2 is FQNEAQ in the germline V gene (reference sequence). CDR3 length equals 14 residues. Written as DNA, the CDR3 is TGTGCCAGCAGCGCCCGGATGGAGGGAGAGACCCAGTACTTC. Its protein is CASSARMEGETQYF.

The V gene is TRBV6-1, the J gene TRBJ1-2; TRBD1 might be the D (6 bases). Trimming cost V 8 bases and J 2 bases, with 12 bases left between them. This CDR3 has 13 amino acids. Germline assignment: CDR1 MNHNS and CDR2 SASEGT. CDR3 in DNA: TGTGCCAGCTCCAGGGGAGGGAACTATGGCTACACCTTC. The encoded protein is CASSRGGNYGYTF.

This rearrangement joins TRBV27 to TRBJ2-5, with D maybe TRBD2 (5 bases). V dropped 3 bases and J dropped 2 bases, with 7 bases sitting between them. The CDR3 extends over 13 amino acids. Looked up from germline, CDR1 is MNHEY and CDR2 is SMNVEV (reference sequence). CDR3 nucleotides: TGTGCCAGCAGTTTCAGCGGTCAAGAGACCCAGTACTTC. This translates into CASSFSGQETQYF.

The rearrangement uses TRBV6-1 and TRBJ2-1; D not resolved. The germline gives CDR1 MNHNS, CDR2 SASEGT. The CDR3 sequence is 14 residues long. With 1 base removed from V and 13 bases from J, the gap between germline ends came to 17 bases. The CDR3 DNA reads TGTGCCAGCAGTGAAGTAGATTCCGGTGCCGGTCAGTTCTTC. It is translated as CASSEVDSGAGQFF.

The gene calls are TRBV4-1 and TRBJ1-4; D is unclear. Germline CDR1 MGHRA, CDR2 YSYEKL. CDR3 length: 16 residues. V dropped 1 base and J dropped 4 bases, with 13 bases sitting between them. The chain's CDR3 is CASSQGSTGSNEKLFF. CDR3 bases: TGCGCCAGCAGCCAAGGGTCGACGGGGAGTAATGAAAAACTGTTTTTT.

This chain links TRBV4-1 with TRBJ1-5, with D perhaps matching TRBD1 (5 bases). The ends were cut back, 5 bases at V and 1 base at J, with 15 bases in the middle. The CDR3 length is 16 residues. Germline V lookup: CDR1 MGHRA, CDR2 YSYEKL. The CDR3: CASSARMGGSNQPQHF. CDR3 DNA: TGCGCCAGCAGCGCAAGGATGGGGGGGAGCAATCAGCCCCAGCATTTT.